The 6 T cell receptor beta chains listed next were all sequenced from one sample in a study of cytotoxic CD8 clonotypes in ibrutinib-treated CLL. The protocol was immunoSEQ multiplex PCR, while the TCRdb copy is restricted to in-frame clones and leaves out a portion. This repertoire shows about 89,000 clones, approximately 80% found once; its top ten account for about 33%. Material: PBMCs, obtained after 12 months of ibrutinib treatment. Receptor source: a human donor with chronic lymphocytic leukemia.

This CDR3 is CASSLELTGELFF. The CDR3 DNA follows: TGTGCCAGCAGCTTAGAACTTACCGGGGAGCTGTTTTTT. V and J are TRBV11-1 and TRBJ2-2; the D is unclear. The CDR3 runs to 13 residues. The germline V gene encodes CDR1 SGHAT and CDR2 FQDESV (reference sequence). V shed 1 base and J shed 5 bases, with 5 bases lying between them.

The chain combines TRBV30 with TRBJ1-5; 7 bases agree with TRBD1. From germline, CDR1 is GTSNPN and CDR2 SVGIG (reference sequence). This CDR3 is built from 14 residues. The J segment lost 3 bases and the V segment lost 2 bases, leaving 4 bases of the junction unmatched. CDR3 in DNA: TGTGCCTGGAGTTCACAGGGGAACAATCAGCCCCAGCATTTT. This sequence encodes CAWSSQGNNQPQHF.

The DNA for the CDR3 is TGTGCCAGCACCGGCAGGGGTGACACAGATACGCAGTATTTT. The encoded protein is CASTGRGDTDTQYF. The rearrangement links TRBV6-4 to TRBJ2-3; D may be TRBD1 (6 bases). V was clipped by 7 bases and J by 2 bases, with 13 bases between them. Germline V CDR1 and CDR2: MRHNA, SNTAGT. CDR3 length: 14 amino acids.

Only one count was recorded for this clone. The CDR3 here is CASSTTRGFTDTQYF. The CDR3 region has the DNA TGTGCCAGCTCGACTACGAGGGGATTCACAGATACGCAGTATTTT. The chain recombines TRBV18 with TRBJ2-3, with D possibly being TRBD1 or TRBD2 (5 bases each). Germline loops: CDR1 KGHSH, CDR2 LQKENI. Trimming removed 6 bases at V and 2 bases at J, with 15 bases between. CDR3 length: 15 residues.

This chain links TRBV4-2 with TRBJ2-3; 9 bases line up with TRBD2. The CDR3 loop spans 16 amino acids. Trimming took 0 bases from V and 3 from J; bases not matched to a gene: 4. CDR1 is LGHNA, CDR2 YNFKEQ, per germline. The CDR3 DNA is TGTGCCAGCAGCCAAGATTATAGCGGGGGTACAGATACGCAGTATTTT. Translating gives CASSQDYSGGTDTQYF.

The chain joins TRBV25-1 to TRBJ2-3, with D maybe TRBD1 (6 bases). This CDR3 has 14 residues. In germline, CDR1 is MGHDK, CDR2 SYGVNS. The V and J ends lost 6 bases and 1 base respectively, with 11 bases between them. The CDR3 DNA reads TGTGCCAGCAGCAGGGGCTTCGGCACAGATACGCAGTATTTT. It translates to CASSRGFGTDTQYF. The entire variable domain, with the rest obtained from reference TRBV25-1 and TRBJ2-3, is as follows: EADIYQTPRYLVIGTGKKITLECSQTMGHDKMYWYQQDPGMELHLIHYSYGVNSTEKGDLSSESTVSRIRTEHFPLTLESARPSHTSQYLCASSRGFGTDTQYFGPGTRLTVL.